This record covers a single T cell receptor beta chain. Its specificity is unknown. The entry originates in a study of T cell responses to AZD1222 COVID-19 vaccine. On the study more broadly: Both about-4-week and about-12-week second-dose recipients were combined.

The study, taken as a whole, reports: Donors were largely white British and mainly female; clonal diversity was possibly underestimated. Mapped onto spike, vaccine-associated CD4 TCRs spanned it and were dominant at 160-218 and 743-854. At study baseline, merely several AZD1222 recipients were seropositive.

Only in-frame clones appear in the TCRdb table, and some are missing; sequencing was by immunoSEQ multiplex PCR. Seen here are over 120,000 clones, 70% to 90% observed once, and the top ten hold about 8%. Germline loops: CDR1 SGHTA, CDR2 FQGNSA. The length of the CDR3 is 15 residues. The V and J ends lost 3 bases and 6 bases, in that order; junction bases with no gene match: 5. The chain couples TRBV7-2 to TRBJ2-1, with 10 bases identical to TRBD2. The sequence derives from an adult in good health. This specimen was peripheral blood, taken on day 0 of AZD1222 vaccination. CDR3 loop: CASSFSLAGANEQFF. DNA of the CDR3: TGTGCCAGCAGCTTTAGCCTAGCGGGAGCCAATGAGCAGTTCTTC.